What follows is one TCR beta chain and its context. Sequencing was performed with immunoSEQ multiplex PCR; in TCRdb, only in-frame clones are kept and a portion is missing. The sample has over 55,000 clones, 75% to 95% seen once. The sample is drawn from a study of blood T cell repertoires in COVID-19. This clonotype was obtained from a man between 60 and 75 years old with acute or convalescent COVID-19. The sample consisted of peripheral blood.

The chain's CDR3 is CATSLDGSNQPQHF. The CDR3 nucleotides are TGTGCCACCAGTCTTGACGGGAGCAATCAGCCCCAGCATTTT. The chain couples TRBV24-1 to TRBJ1-5; D gene uncertain. The germline CDR1 and CDR2 sequences are KGHDR and SFDVKD. The CDR3 length is 14 residues. V shed 6 bases and J shed 1 base, with 9 bases lying between them.